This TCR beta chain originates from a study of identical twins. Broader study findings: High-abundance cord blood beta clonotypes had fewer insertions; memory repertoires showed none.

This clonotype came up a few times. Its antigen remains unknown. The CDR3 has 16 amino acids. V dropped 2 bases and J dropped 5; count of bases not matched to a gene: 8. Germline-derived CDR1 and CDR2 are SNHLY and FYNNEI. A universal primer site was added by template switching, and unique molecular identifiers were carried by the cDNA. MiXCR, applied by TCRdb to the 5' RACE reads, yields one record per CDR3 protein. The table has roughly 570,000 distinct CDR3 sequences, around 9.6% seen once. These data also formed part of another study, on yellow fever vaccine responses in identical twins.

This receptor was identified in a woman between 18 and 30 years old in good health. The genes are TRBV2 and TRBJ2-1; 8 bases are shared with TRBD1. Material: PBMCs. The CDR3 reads CASSESLGTGHNEQFF. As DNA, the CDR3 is TGTGCCAGCAGTGAAAGTTTAGGGACAGGACACAATGAGCAGTTCTTC.